This is a list of T cell receptor beta chains from one sample in a study of beta chain features in type 1 diabetes. Assay used: immunoSEQ multiplex PCR; TCRdb lists only in-frame clones, some missing. In the table there are 150,000 or so clones, 7% to 10% of which are singletons. Sequences were obtained from central memory CD4+ T cells from blood. These receptors originate from a man younger than 35 in good health. Each CDR3 is given with its conserved first and last residue.

length	V	J	CDR3
15	TRBV30	TRBJ2-2	CAWSVRAMNTGELFF
14	TRBV7-2	TRBJ2-7	CASSFSSGVYEQYF
15	TRBV2	TRBJ1-2	CASNLGGRGGHGYTF
15	TRBV6-6	TRBJ2-1	CASRGIRQGNNEQFF
14	TRBV11-2	TRBJ2-1	CASSASGAYNEQFF
17	TRBV7-9	TRBJ2-4	CASSSKIGEGRENIQYF
15	TRBV28	TRBJ2-7	CASSFYDLASYEQYF
13	TRBV4-3	TRBJ2-5	CASSQDYRETQYF
14	TRBV9	TRBJ2-7	CASSAMTGEGEQYF
13	TRBV7-9	TRBJ2-3	CASSLISFDTQYF
15	TRBV6-4	TRBJ2-3	CASSDSSGGADTQYF
12	TRBV9	TRBJ2-1	CASSRVDNEQFF
14	TRBV11-2	TRBJ2-7	CASSYQQGAYEQYF
14	TRBV9	TRBJ2-5	CASSVRATQETQYF
13	TRBV6-5	TRBJ2-5	CASSTQGGETQYF
17	TRBV28	TRBJ1-4	CASSFGTGASTNEKLFF
13	TRBV6-6	TRBJ1-2	CASSYSASGGYTF
14	TRBV6-1	TRBJ2-5	CASSADRWGETQYF
16	TRBV5-4	TRBJ2-1	CASSLVSLSSYNEQFF
14	TRBV5-1	TRBJ2-7	CASSLERGGYEQYF
16	TRBV11-2	TRBJ1-2	CASSSKRQGAFYGYTF
15	TRBV28	TRBJ2-1	CASSRGGGSYNEQFF